A single sample is the source of the 13 T cell receptor beta chains below, sequenced in a study of blood T cell repertoires in COVID-19. The data were produced by immunoSEQ multiplex PCR, yet TCRdb's version contains in-frame clones alone and is incomplete. Of approximately 60,000 clones listed, almost 85% are singletons. The sequenced material came from peripheral blood. These TCRs come from an elderly woman with acute or convalescent COVID-19.

This rearrangement joins TRBV2 to TRBJ1-2; 7 nucleotides match TRBD1. The CDR3 spans 15 residues. V shed 6 bases, J shed 7 bases, and the junction held 14 bases outside the gene matches. CDR1 and CDR2 from the germline V gene are SNHLY and FYNNEI. In nucleotides, the CDR3 is TGTGCCAGCAGACCTCGCGGAACAGGGGTGGGTGGCTACACCTTC. This encodes CASRPRGTGVGGYTF.

By share, this clone counts as large. The chain employs TRBV7-9 and TRBJ2-1; D possibly corresponds to TRBD2 (5 bases). The germline V gene encodes CDR1 SEHNR and CDR2 FQNEAQ (reference sequence). V lost 4 bases and J lost 8, with 12 bases in between. The CDR3 has 13 residues. For the CDR3, the DNA is TGTGCCAGCAGCTCTTGGGAGTTCGATGAGCAGTTCTTC. Protein product: CASSSWEFDEQFF.

The chain carries TRBV7-9 and TRBJ2-7; tentatively, D is TRBD2 (9 bases). V shed 5 bases and J shed 5 bases, with 22 bases lying between them. Germline V gene lookup returns CDR1 SEHNR and CDR2 FQNEAQ (reference sequence). The CDR3 covers 16 residues. Here the CDR3 DNA reads TGTGCCAGCAGCCCAGGGGGCGGGAGGGCCATCAACGAGCAGTACTTC. Amino acid sequence: CASSPGGGRAINEQYF.

This chain uses TRBV27 with TRBJ2-1, with TRBD2 matching 10 bases. The CDR3 runs to 15 residues. Looked up from germline, CDR1 is MNHEY and CDR2 is SMNVEV (reference sequence). Unmatched junction bases numbered 5, after V lost 3 bases and J lost 6 bases. The chain's CDR3 is CASSFSRLAGNEQFF. The CDR3, as DNA: TGTGCCAGCAGTTTTTCCCGACTAGCGGGCAATGAGCAGTTCTTC.

This chain joins TRBV28 and TRBJ1-3; no clear D. The CDR3 runs to 15 residues. From germline, CDR1 is MDHEN and CDR2 SYDVKM. V was clipped by 6 bases and J by 0 bases, with 12 bases between them. Written as DNA, the CDR3 is TGTGCCAGCAGCCGCCTACCCCCCTCTGGAAACACCATATATTTT. Amino acid sequence: CASSRLPPSGNTIYF.

This clone was recorded a few times. V is TRBV28 and J is TRBJ2-7, with a weak D call TRBD1 (6 bases). The CDR3 extends over 16 amino acids. The ends were cut back, 3 bases at V and 2 bases at J, with 17 bases in the middle. Germline assignment: CDR1 MDHEN and CDR2 SYDVKM. The CDR3 protein is CASSLGSGVRAYEQYF. The DNA of the CDR3 is TGTGCCAGCAGTTTGGGATCAGGGGTTCGGGCCTACGAGCAGTACTTC.

This rearrangement joins TRBV19 to TRBJ2-7, with 8 bases matching TRBD2. The CDR3 covers 15 residues. Germline CDR1 and CDR2: LNHDA and SQIVND (reference sequence). V lost 5 bases to trimming and J lost 3 bases; unmatched junction nucleotides: 9. Here the CDR3 reads CASSLRAGDLYEQYF. The DNA of the CDR3 is TGTGCCAGTAGTCTGAGAGCGGGGGACCTCTACGAGCAGTACTTC.

This clone was detected only a few times. The genes are TRBV11-2 and TRBJ2-2, with 9 bases fitting TRBD2. There are 17 residues in the CDR3. Germline trimming cut 6 bases from V and 6 bases from J; bases unmatched to any gene: 14. From germline, CDR1 is SGHAT and CDR2 FQNNGV. DNA for the CDR3: TGTGCCAGCAGTTTAAGGGCGGGAGGGCCTCTTTCCGGGGAGCTGTTTTTT. Encoded protein: CASSLRAGGPLSGELFF.

This chain connects TRBV7-2 to TRBJ2-1; 14 bases line up with TRBD2. This CDR3 comprises 16 residues. V shed 4 bases, J shed 7 bases, and the junction held 6 bases outside the gene matches. Germline V CDR1 and CDR2: SGHTA, FQGNSA. The CDR3 sequence: CASSSWTSGGSNEQFF. The DNA for the CDR3 is TGTGCCAGCAGCTCCTGGACTAGCGGGGGGTCGAATGAGCAGTTCTTC. Using reference TRBV7-2 and TRBJ2-1 for the parts outside the CDR3, the full variable domain is GAGVSQSPSNKVTEKGKDVELRCDPISGHTALYWYRQSLGQGLEFLIYFQGNSAPDKSGLPSDRFSAERTGGSVSTLTIQRTQQEDSAVYLCASSSWTSGGSNEQFFGPGTRLTVL.

The J gene is TRBJ2-2, the V gene TRBV7-2; possibly TRBD2 for D (6 bases). Looked up from germline, CDR1 is SGHTA and CDR2 is FQGNSA. This CDR3 contains 14 residues. Trimming removed 3 bases at V and 5 bases at J, with 10 bases between. The CDR3 DNA reads TGTGCCAGCAGCTTTCGGAGCGGGACCGGGGAGCTGTTTTTT. It encodes CASSFRSGTGELFF.

J is TRBJ1-2 and V is TRBV19; tentatively, D is TRBD1 (6 bases). The CDR3 length is 14 residues. Germline CDR1 reads LNHDA; CDR2 reads SQIVND (reference sequence). V shed 1 base and J shed 2 bases, with 8 bases lying between them. The CDR3 spells CASSIAQGNYGYTF. The CDR3 bases are TGTGCCAGTAGTATAGCACAGGGCAACTATGGCTACACCTTC.

This clone was seen more than once but under ten times. The rearrangement links TRBV6-6 to TRBJ1-1; D is undetermined. Germline assignment: CDR1 MNHNY and CDR2 SVGAGI (reference sequence). The CDR3 covers 14 residues. Trimming stripped 6 bases from V and 1 base from J, with 12 bases between. The CDR3 nucleotides read TGTGCCAGCAGAGACTGGCATCAGAACACTGAAGCTTTCTTT. Protein product: CASRDWHQNTEAFF.

This clone is a singleton in its sample. This chain joins TRBV7-3 and TRBJ2-1; 8 nucleotides agree with TRBD2. The CDR3 is 16 amino acids. Unmatched junction bases numbered 12, after V lost 5 bases and J lost 6 bases. The germline CDR1 and CDR2 sequences are SGHTA and FQGTGA. CDR3 nucleotides: TGTGCCAGCAGCCCGCCGGGACTAGAAACCCTCAATGAGCAGTTCTTC. Translated, it gives CASSPPGLETLNEQFF.